This TCR beta chain emerged from a study of blood T cell repertoires in COVID-19. Turning to the study itself: The origin of the acute and convalescent COVID-19 samples was the United States, Italy and Spain. PBMCs, B-cell-depleted T cells, or T cells were the source of the cDNA or gDNA that made up the material.

Produced via immunoSEQ multiplex PCR; TCRdb's table is partial and in-frame only. The sample has roughly 200,000 clones; 65% to 90% are singletons. Germline V lookup: CDR1 SGHRS, CDR2 YFSETQ. V was pared by 4 bases and J by 3 bases, with 6 bases of the junction left unmatched. The CDR3 spans 15 residues. The sample taken for sequencing was peripheral blood. This chain uses TRBV5-1 with TRBJ1-5; the match to TRBD1 covers 8 bases. This receptor was taken from a human donor in a cohort sampled during active COVID-19. CDR3 bases: TGCGCCAGCAGCGATCAGGGGGCCCCCAATCAGCCCCAGCATTTT. Protein sequence: CASSDQGAPNQPQHF.